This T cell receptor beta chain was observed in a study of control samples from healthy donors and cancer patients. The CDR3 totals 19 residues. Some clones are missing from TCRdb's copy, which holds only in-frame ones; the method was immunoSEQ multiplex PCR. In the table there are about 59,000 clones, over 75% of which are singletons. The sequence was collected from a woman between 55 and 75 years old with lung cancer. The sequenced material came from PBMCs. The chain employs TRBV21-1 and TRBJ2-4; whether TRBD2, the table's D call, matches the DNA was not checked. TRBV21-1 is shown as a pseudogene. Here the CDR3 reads CASAVVMRGGLLAKNIQYF. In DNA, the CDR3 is TGTGCCAGCGCCGTCGTTATGCGGGGGGGGCTATTAGCCAAAAACATTCAGTACTTC.